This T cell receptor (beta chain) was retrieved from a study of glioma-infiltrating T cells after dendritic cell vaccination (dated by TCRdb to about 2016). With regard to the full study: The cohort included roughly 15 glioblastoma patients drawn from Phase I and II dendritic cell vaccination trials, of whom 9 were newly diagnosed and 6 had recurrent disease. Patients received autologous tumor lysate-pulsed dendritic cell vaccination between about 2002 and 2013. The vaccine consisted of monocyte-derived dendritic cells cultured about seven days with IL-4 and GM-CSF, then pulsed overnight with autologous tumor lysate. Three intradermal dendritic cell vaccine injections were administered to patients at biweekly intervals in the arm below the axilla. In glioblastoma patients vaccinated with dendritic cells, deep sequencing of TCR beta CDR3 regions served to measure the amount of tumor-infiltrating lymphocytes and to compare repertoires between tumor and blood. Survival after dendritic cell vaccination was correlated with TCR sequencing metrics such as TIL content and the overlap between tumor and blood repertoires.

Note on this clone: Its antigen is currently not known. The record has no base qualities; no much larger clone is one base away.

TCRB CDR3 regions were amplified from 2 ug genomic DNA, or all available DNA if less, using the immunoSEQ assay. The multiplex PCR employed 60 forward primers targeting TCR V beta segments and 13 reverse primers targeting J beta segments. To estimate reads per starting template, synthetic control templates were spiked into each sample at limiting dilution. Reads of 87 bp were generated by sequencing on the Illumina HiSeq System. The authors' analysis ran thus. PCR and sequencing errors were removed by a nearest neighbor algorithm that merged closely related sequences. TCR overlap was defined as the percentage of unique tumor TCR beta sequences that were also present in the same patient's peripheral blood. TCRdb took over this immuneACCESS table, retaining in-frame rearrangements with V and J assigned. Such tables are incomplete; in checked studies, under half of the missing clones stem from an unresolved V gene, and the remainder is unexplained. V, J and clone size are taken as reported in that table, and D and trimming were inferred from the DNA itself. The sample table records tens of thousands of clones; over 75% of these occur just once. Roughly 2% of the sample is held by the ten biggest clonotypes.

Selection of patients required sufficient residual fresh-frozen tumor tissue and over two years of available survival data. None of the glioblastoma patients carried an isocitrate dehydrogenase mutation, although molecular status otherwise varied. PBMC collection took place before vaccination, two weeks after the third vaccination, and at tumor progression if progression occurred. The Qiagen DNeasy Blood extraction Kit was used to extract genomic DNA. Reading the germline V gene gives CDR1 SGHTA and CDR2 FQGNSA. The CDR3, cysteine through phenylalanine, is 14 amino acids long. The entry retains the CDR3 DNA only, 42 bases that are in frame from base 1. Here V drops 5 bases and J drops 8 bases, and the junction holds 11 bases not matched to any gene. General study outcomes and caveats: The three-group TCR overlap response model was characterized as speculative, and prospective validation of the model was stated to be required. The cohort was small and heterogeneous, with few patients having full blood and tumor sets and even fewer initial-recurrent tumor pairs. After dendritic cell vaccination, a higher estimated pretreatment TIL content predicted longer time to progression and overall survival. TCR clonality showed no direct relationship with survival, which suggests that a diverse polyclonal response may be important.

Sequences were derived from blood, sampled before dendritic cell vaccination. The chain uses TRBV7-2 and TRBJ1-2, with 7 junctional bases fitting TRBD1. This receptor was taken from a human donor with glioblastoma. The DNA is TGTGCCAGCAGCGGTAGACAGGGAAACGGGGGCTACACCTTC. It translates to CASSGRQGNGGYTF.